The sample holds one count of the clone carrying this T cell receptor (beta chain). Its target is unknown. The sample originates from a study of PD-1 blockade in classical Hodgkin lymphoma. Study findings and constraints: A significant rise in TCR diversity was seen by C4D1 for CD4+ cells but not for CD8+ cells. Reported baseline diversity: healthy donors highest, relapsed/refractory patients lowest.

Here immunoSEQ multiplex PCR was the method, and the copy in TCRdb shows in-frame clones only, minus some. The data show over 25,000 clones, with approximately 65% seen just once and more than 3% held by the top ten. Sample time point: cycle 4 day 1 (C4D1), after more than five weeks of nivolumab. Following autologous stem cell transplantation, relapse occurred in every patient, and exposure to brentuximab vedotin varied. Best responses fell into complete response, partial response or progressive disease. This TCR was recovered from a human donor with classical Hodgkin lymphoma. Sequenced material: peripheral blood mononuclear cells (PBMCs), taken before the fourth cycle of nivolumab.

CDR3 sequence reads: CATQGKDSGELFF. In DNA, the CDR3 is TGTGCCACACAGGGGAAGGATAGCGGGGAGCTGTTTTTT. The chain combines TRBV10-3 with TRBJ2-2; 7 bases are a match to TRBD1. There are 13 residues in the CDR3. Per germline, CDR1 ENHRY and CDR2 SYGVKD. The ends lost 10 bases at V and 7 bases at J; junction bases unmatched: 9.